The present T cell receptor beta chain was sequenced within a study of shared clonotypes between healthy human individuals. V lost 0 bases and J 0 bases, leaving 9 bases between the germline ends. The CDR3 spans 15 residues. Germline V lookup: CDR1 MGHRA, CDR2 YSYEKL. Assay used: immunoSEQ multiplex PCR; TCRdb lists only in-frame clones, some missing. In the table there are over 1.5 million clones, approximately 98% of which are singletons. The rearrangement uses TRBV4-1 and TRBJ2-7; D possibly matches TRBD1 or TRBD2 (5 bases each). Sequences were obtained from naive CD4+ T cells sorted from blood. Subset specified: CD45RA+ positively selected. The sequence was collected from a man younger than 40 in good health. CDR3 in DNA: TGCGCCAGCAGCCAAGAGAGGGACCGCTCCTACGAGCAGTACTTC. Translated, it gives CASSQERDRSYEQYF.